The 8 T cell receptor beta chains given below trace back to one sample, sequenced in a study of cytomegalovirus exposure and HLA in healthy donors. PCR employed 60 Vbeta and 13 Jbeta primers. The data were produced by immunoSEQ multiplex PCR, yet TCRdb's version contains in-frame clones alone and is incomplete. Among about 140,000 clones listed, 80% to 90% were seen once. Sequencing was performed on PBMCs. The receptors were gathered from a woman aged 40 to 50 in good health and CMV-seropositive.

The rearrangement links TRBV29-1 to TRBJ2-2, with 7 bases fitting TRBD1. The CDR3 consists of 15 residues. V was pared by 7 bases and J by 4 bases, with 12 bases of the junction left unmatched. Germline V gives CDR1 SQVTM, CDR2 ANQGSEA. CDR3: CSAQSMPGGTGELFF. DNA of the CDR3: TGCAGCGCCCAAAGCATGCCAGGGGGCACCGGGGAGCTGTTTTTT.

This clone has a handful of counts. The chain has TRBV6-6 and TRBJ1-3; no reliable D call. Trimming left V 4 bases short and J 2 bases short, with 9 bases between. CDR3 length equals 14 residues. Germline CDR1 MNHNY, CDR2 SVGAGI (reference sequence). CDR3 nucleotides: TGTGCCAGCAGTTGGAACGAGGCTGGAAACACCATATATTTT. Translated, it gives CASSWNEAGNTIYF.

The rearrangement joins TRBV29-1 to TRBJ2-3, with TRBD2 matching over 8 bases. Germline CDR1 SQVTM, CDR2 ANQGSEA. The CDR3 is made up of 10 amino acids. V gave up 5 bases and J gave up 15 bases; unmatched junction bases: 7. The CDR3 loop reads CSVHSGTSYF. The CDR3 region has the DNA TGCAGCGTTCATAGCGGGACAAGTTATTTT.

The chain combines TRBV4-3 with TRBJ2-3; 12 nucleotides align to TRBD2. Germline V gene lookup returns CDR1 LGHNA and CDR2 YSLEER. The CDR3 covers 17 residues. V dropped 0 bases and J dropped 6; count of bases not matched to a gene: 7. In DNA, the CDR3 is TGCGCCAGCAGCCAAGATGTGTCTAGCGGGGGGGTTGATACGCAGTATTTT. Translating gives CASSQDVSSGGVDTQYF.

The rearrangement uses TRBV28 and TRBJ2-4; D possibly corresponds to TRBD2 (6 bases). Germline lookup yields CDR1 MDHEN and CDR2 SYDVKM. The CDR3 is made up of 18 amino acids. Trimming stripped 3 bases from V and 0 bases from J, with 18 bases between. The CDR3 here is CASSFLAEGIIAKNIQYF. The CDR3 region has the DNA TGTGCCAGCAGTTTTTTGGCGGAGGGGATTATAGCCAAAAACATTCAGTACTTC.

This clone occurred once. This chain connects TRBV19 to TRBJ2-6; D is ambiguous. The CDR3 covers 15 residues. The germline V and J ends were trimmed by 4 bases and 4 bases, with 11 bases remaining between them. CDR1 is LNHDA, CDR2 SQIVND, per germline (reference sequence). The CDR3 DNA reads as TGTGCCAGTAGTACCGTAACGGTCGGGGCCAACGTCCTGACTTTC. Translated, it gives CASSTVTVGANVLTF.

V and J are TRBV5-1 and TRBJ2-7; D may be TRBD2 (5 bases). Looked up from germline, CDR1 is SGHRS and CDR2 is YFSETQ. V gave up 1 base and J gave up 2 bases, with 10 bases separating them. The length of the CDR3 is 14 residues. The CDR3 is CASSLRELTYEQYF. DNA for the CDR3: TGCGCCAGCAGCTTGAGGGAGCTTACCTACGAGCAGTACTTC.

On this clone: A read error may explain this, as a much larger clone is one base away. This CDR3 is CASREQGGQPQHF. The CDR3, as DNA: TGTGCCAGCAGGGAACAGGGAGGTCAGCCCCAGCATTTT. The chain couples TRBV6-1 to TRBJ1-5, with D possibly TRBD1 on 6 matching bases. Per germline, CDR1 MNHNS and CDR2 SASEGT. V was shortened by 6 bases and J by 6 bases, with 12 bases between the two germline ends. The CDR3 is 13 residues long.